The 5 T cell receptor beta chains below were found in one sample sequenced in a study of regulatory T cells in long-lasting Graves disease. With iRepertoire HTBI primers and Arm-PCR of CDR3 regions, TCR beta libraries were built. Each CDR3 protein gets one entry after TCRdb re-called the multiplex PCR reads with MiXCR. The table includes around 400,000 distinct CDR3 sequences, around 15% detected once. Time point denoted: newly diagnosed GD, antithyroid drugs for less than 3 months. TCR sequences were obtained from RNA taken from PBMCs. The specimen was peripheral blood mononuclear cells (PBMCs), collected at new diagnosis, from a patient treated with antithyroid drugs. These receptors originate from a female donor with Graves disease.

In this sample, this clonotype turned up many times. The chain uses TRBV7-9 and TRBJ2-5; D is unclear. The CDR3 runs to 13 residues. CDR1 is SEHNR, CDR2 FQNEAQ, per germline (reference sequence). V was clipped by 3 bases and J by 5 bases, with 10 bases between them. The CDR3 bases are TGTGCCAGCAGCTTGAGCCTGATGGAGACCCAGTACTTC. Residues: CASSLSLMETQYF.

This clonotype was recorded at least ten times. CDR3 protein: CASRTAYTLAKNIQYF. The CDR3 DNA reads TGCGCCAGCAGAACAGCTTACACTCTAGCCAAAAACATTCAGTACTTC. V usage is TRBV5-1 and J usage is TRBJ2-4, with no clear D. Trimming removed 5 bases at V and 0 bases at J, with 15 bases between. Germline CDR1 is SGHRS and CDR2 is YFSETQ. The CDR3 extends over 16 amino acids. Looking up the rest from reference TRBV5-1 and TRBJ2-4 gives the full variable domain: KAGVTQTPRYLIKTRGQQVTLSCSPISGHRSVSWYQQTPGQGLQFLFEYFSETQRNKGNFPGRFSGRQFSNSRSEMNVSTLELGDSALYLCASRTAYTLAKNIQYFGAGTRLSVL.

This clonotype was recorded at least ten times. This rearrangement joins TRBV5-1 to TRBJ1-2, with 9 positions matching TRBD1. Germline V gene lookup returns CDR1 SGHRS and CDR2 YFSETQ. V shed 3 bases, J shed 5 bases, and the junction held 5 bases outside the gene matches. There are 14 residues in the CDR3. This CDR3 reads CASSSGTGQYGYTF. CDR3 DNA sequence: TGCGCCAGCAGCTCCGGGACAGGGCAATATGGCTACACCTTC.

This clonotype was recorded at least ten times. The V call is TRBV27, the J call TRBJ1-1; D is possibly TRBD1 (5 bases). V shed 5 bases and J shed 1 base, with 17 bases lying between them. There are 16 residues in the CDR3. Germline CDR1 is MNHEY and CDR2 is SMNVEV (reference sequence). The chain's CDR3 is CASSKTVMLSNTEAFF. The CDR3 bases are TGTGCCAGCAGTAAGACAGTAATGCTTTCGAACACTGAAGCTTTCTTT.

J is TRBJ2-2 and V is TRBV12-3 or TRBV12-4; D possibly matches TRBD1 or TRBD2 (5 bases each). This CDR3 region has 15 residues. The germline V and J ends were trimmed by 5 bases and 1 base, with 11 bases remaining between them. The CDR3 bases are TGTGCCAGCAGTGAGGGACGGATGAACACCGGGGAGCTGTTTTTT. It encodes CASSEGRMNTGELFF.